The 8 T cell receptor beta chains in this list originate from one sample, sequenced in a study of T cell responses to AZD1222 COVID-19 vaccine. Sequencing was performed with immunoSEQ multiplex PCR; in TCRdb, only in-frame clones are kept and a portion is missing. The data show 150,000 to 200,000 clones, roughly 89% seen once. Sequencing used peripheral blood, obtained on day 0 of AZD1222 vaccination. These receptors were taken from an adult in good health.

CDR3 sequence: CSVESGGGDTQYF. The DNA for the CDR3 is TGCAGCGTTGAAAGTGGGGGGGGAGATACGCAGTATTTT. The chain links TRBV29-1 to TRBJ2-3, with TRBD2 identical over 7 bases. CDR1 is SQVTM, CDR2 ANQGSEA, per germline. The CDR3 consists of 13 residues. Losses at the gene ends were 2 bases for V and 5 bases for J; bases not matched to a gene: 4.

As concerns this clone: The identical CDR3 is also encoded by other nucleotide sequences in the sample. The chain employs TRBV9 and TRBJ2-2; 10 bases are a match to TRBD2. CDR1 and CDR2 from the germline V gene are SGDLS and YYNGEE. The CDR3 spans 15 residues. The V and J ends lost 0 bases and 5 bases, in that order; junction bases with no gene match: 1. In nucleotides, the CDR3 is TGTGCCAGCAGCGTAGTTAGCGGGGGGACCGGGGAGCTGTTTTTT. Its translation: CASSVVSGGTGELFF. Based on the CDR3 plus reference TRBV9 and TRBJ2-2, the full variable domain is DSGVTQTPKHLITATGQRVTLRCSPRSGDLSVYWYQQSLDQGLQFLIQYYNGEERAKGNILERFSAQQFPDLHSELNLSSLELGDSALYFCASSVVSGGTGELFFGEGSRLTVL.

The V gene is TRBV28, the J gene TRBJ2-2, with 11 bases aligning to TRBD1. V trimming: 3 bases; J trimming: 6 bases; junction bases outside the gene matches: 3. The germline V gene encodes CDR1 MDHEN and CDR2 SYDVKM. The CDR3 consists of 15 residues. The DNA for the CDR3 is TGTGCCAGCAGTTTGGCGGGACAGGGGGCCGGGGAGCTGTTTTTT. Translated, it gives CASSLAGQGAGELFF.

This chain uses TRBV5-6 with TRBJ1-1; weak D call: TRBD1 (6 bases). Germline CDR1 and CDR2: SGHDT and YYEEEE. V lost 1 base and J lost 5, with 15 bases in between. This CDR3 is built from 15 residues. The CDR3 region has the DNA TGTGCCAGCAGCTTGCGGTCAGGGGTCAGGACTGAAGCTTTCTTT. The encoded protein is CASSLRSGVRTEAFF. The full variable domain, completed using reference TRBV5-6 and TRBJ1-1, is DAGVTQSPTHLIKTRGQQVTLRCSPKSGHDTVSWYQQALGQGPQFIFQYYEEEERQRGNFPDRFSGHQFPNYSSELNVNALLLGDSALYLCASSLRSGVRTEAFFGQGTRLTVV.

The genes are TRBV10-3 and TRBJ2-2; weak D call: TRBD1 (6 bases). Trimming cost V 0 bases and J 1 base, with 12 bases left between them. The CDR3 has 17 amino acids. Germline CDR1 ENHRY, CDR2 SYGVKD. The CDR3 region has the DNA TGTGCCATCAGTGAGTCAATGGGGGCGCGGAACACCGGGGAGCTGTTTTTT. It is translated as CAISESMGARNTGELFF.

J is TRBJ1-6 and V is TRBV2; the match to TRBD1 covers 7 bases. The ends lost 6 bases at V and 4 bases at J; junction bases unmatched: 6. Germline-derived CDR1 and CDR2 are SNHLY and FYNNEI. The CDR3 covers 15 residues. Here the CDR3 reads CASSVGDSYNSPLHF. The CDR3 coding sequence is TGTGCCAGCAGCGTTGGGGACAGTTATAATTCACCCCTCCACTTT.

The CDR3 loop reads CASSQDFGTSEDGELFF. DNA for the CDR3: TGCGCCAGCAGCCAAGATTTCGGGACTAGCGAGGACGGGGAGCTGTTTTTT. This chain joins TRBV4-3 and TRBJ2-2; TRBD2 matches at 10 bases. Per germline, CDR1 LGHNA and CDR2 YSLEER. Losses at the gene ends were 0 bases for V and 7 bases for J; bases not matched to a gene: 8. The CDR3 consists of 17 residues.

The chain combines TRBV2 with TRBJ1-5; D remains ambiguous. Trimming took off 6 bases at V and 3 bases at J, with 9 bases between the two ends. CDR1 is SNHLY, CDR2 FYNNEI, per germline. CDR3 length: 13 amino acids. The chain's CDR3 is CASRRGINQPQHF. The CDR3 bases are TGTGCCAGCAGACGCGGGATCAATCAGCCCCAGCATTTT.